This T cell receptor beta chain comes out of a study of technical replicates of blood from several donors. Germline trimming cut 2 bases from V and 8 bases from J; bases unmatched to any gene: 10. Per the germline V gene, CDR1 is MNHNS and CDR2 is SASEGT. The CDR3 covers 16 residues. The repertoire was sequenced with immunoSEQ multiplex PCR; TCRdb's copy has only in-frame clones and lacks some. Counted here are around 72,000 clones, roughly 89% occurring once; the ten biggest clones make up 0.35% to 0.4%. This clonotype originated in a human donor in good health. Some clones in this sample may be carry-over from other donors' samples. Sequences were obtained from T cells isolated from PBMCs. The chain uses TRBV6-1 and TRBJ1-1; 11 bases are shared with TRBD1. In DNA, the CDR3 is TGTGCCAGCAGTGAATTGTCACGGGGACAGGGGGTGGAAGCTTTCTTT. Translation gives CASSELSRGQGVEAFF.